This is a list of T cell receptor beta chains from one sample in a study of blood T cell repertoires in COVID-19. Generated by immunoSEQ multiplex PCR, the TCRdb table keeps only in-frame clones and is missing some. The sample carries 200,000 to 250,000 clones, 70% to 90% recorded once. Sequencing was carried out using PBMCs or T cells enriched from blood (not recorded which). The receptors shown here come from a middle-aged woman with acute COVID-19. The CDR3 runs from the conserved cysteine through the conserved F or W. A D gene is named only where the DNA matches it firmly. Part of the rows lack a size; the others show once, few, many or a class for expanded clones.

J gene | D gene | clone size | V gene | CDR3 protein | CDR3 DNA
TRBJ1-5 | - | - | TRBV12-3/TRBV12-4 | CASRLRDQPQHF | TGTGCCAGCCGCTTAAGAGATCAGCCCCAGCATTTT
TRBJ1-4 | TRBD1 | - | TRBV6-5 | CASSFTGATNEKLFF | TGTGCCAGCAGTTTCACAGGGGCAACTAATGAAAAACTGTTTTTT
TRBJ1-5 | TRBD1 | once | TRBV7-9 | CASSLSTGGSNQPQHF | TGTGCCAGCAGCTTAAGTACAGGGGGGAGCAATCAGCCCCAGCATTTT
TRBJ1-3 | - | - | TRBV4-3 | CASSQDRSSGNTIYF | TGCGCCAGCAGCCAAGATCGGAGCTCTGGAAACACCATATATTTT
TRBJ2-5 | - | - | TRBV18 | CASSSTSQETQYF | TGTGCCAGCTCGTCAACCAGTCAAGAGACCCAGTACTTC
TRBJ1-1 | TRBD1 | few | TRBV6-2/TRBV6-3 | CASSYWGTENTEAFF | TGTGCCAGCAGTTACTGGGGGACAGAGAACACTGAAGCTTTCTTT
TRBJ1-1 | TRBD1 | - | TRBV16 | CASSPQGQIGTEAFF | TGTGCCAGCAGCCCCCAGGGACAGATAGGAACTGAAGCTTTCTTT
TRBJ2-1 | - | once | TRBV2 | CASSAGQGGKNEQFF | TGTGCCAGCAGTGCAGGACAGGGAGGGAAGAATGAGCAGTTCTTC
TRBJ1-1 | - | - | TRBV7-9 | CASSLNREPREAFF | TGTGCCAGCAGCTTAAATAGGGAGCCCCGCGAAGCTTTCTTT
TRBJ2-5 | - | once | TRBV2 | CASNTAGQTQETQYF | TGTGCCAGCAATACCGCCGGACAAACCCAAGAGACCCAGTACTTC
TRBJ1-6 | - | - | TRBV7-3 | CASSLTRVNSPLHF | TGTGCCAGCAGCTTAACCAGGGTGAATTCACCCCTCCACTTT
TRBJ1-4 | - | - | TRBV5-1 | CASSLEGRRPTNEKLFF | TGCGCCAGCAGCTTGGAGGGGAGGCGTCCAACTAATGAAAAACTGTTTTTT
TRBJ2-1 | - | - | TRBV11-2 | CASSLNRDPGNEQFF | TGTGCCAGCAGCTTGAACAGGGATCCTGGCAATGAGCAGTTCTTC
TRBJ1-5 | TRBD1 | - | TRBV7-2 | CASSWDSQYQPQHF | TGTGCCAGCAGCTGGGACAGTCAGTATCAGCCCCAGCATTTT
TRBJ2-7 | - | - | TRBV28 | CASSPLRRTAGKGEQYF | TGTGCCAGCAGTCCCCTTAGGAGGACAGCCGGCAAAGGCGAGCAGTACTTC
TRBJ1-2 | - | - | TRBV28 | CASSSTGRDGYTF | TGTGCCAGCAGTTCAACGGGGAGGGATGGCTACACCTTC
TRBJ1-1 | - | once | TRBV5-4 | CASSFAAFRDSNTEAFF | TGTGCCAGCAGCTTCGCCGCATTCAGGGATTCGAACACTGAAGCTTTCTTT
TRBJ2-5 | TRBD1 | once | TRBV2 | CASSRDSQETQYF | TGTGCCAGCAGTAGGGACAGCCAAGAGACCCAGTACTTC
TRBJ2-2 | TRBD1 | - | TRBV7-7 | CASSSGTANTGELFF | TGTGCTAGCAGCTCCGGGACAGCGAACACCGGGGAGCTGTTTTTT
TRBJ2-7 | TRBD1 | - | TRBV10-1 | CASSESGTGLGEQYF | TGCGCCAGCAGTGAGTCAGGGACAGGGCTAGGCGAGCAGTACTTC
TRBJ1-1 | - | once | TRBV19 | CASSIVETGVNTEAFF | TGTGCCAGTAGTATAGTTGAGACAGGCGTGAACACTGAAGCTTTCTTT
TRBJ2-1 | - | few | TRBV20-1 | CSASSADYNEQFF | TGCAGTGCTAGTAGCGCCGACTACAATGAGCAGTTCTTC
TRBJ1-4 | - | - | TRBV7-2 | CASSLGGKANEKLFF | TGTGCCAGCAGCTTAGGAGGAAAGGCTAATGAAAAACTGTTTTTT
TRBJ1-3 | TRBD1 | - | TRBV18 | CASSRTGGENTIYF | TGTGCCAGCTCGCGGACAGGGGGCGAAAACACCATATATTTT
TRBJ1-1 | - | - | TRBV5-5 | CASSSDPTSYTEAFF | TGTGCCAGCAGCTCCGATCCGACAAGTTACACTGAAGCTTTCTTT
TRBJ2-1 | TRBD2 | - | TRBV11-2 | CASIFGTSGSNEQFF | TGTGCCAGCATCTTTGGGACTAGCGGGAGCAATGAGCAGTTCTTC
TRBJ1-5 | TRBD1 | - | TRBV15 | CATSGQGREQPQHF | TGTGCCACTTCGGGACAGGGGAGGGAACAGCCCCAGCATTTT
TRBJ2-3 | - | - | TRBV30 | CAWRPEGDTQYF | TGTGCCTGGAGGCCGGAGGGGGATACGCAGTATTTT
TRBJ2-5 | - | - | TRBV24-1 | CATSDLQGHQETQYF | TGTGCCACCAGTGATTTGCAGGGGCACCAAGAGACCCAGTACTTC
TRBJ2-1 | - | - | TRBV4-1 | CASSQGQYNEQFF | TGCGCCAGCAGCCAAGGGCAGTACAATGAGCAGTTCTTC
TRBJ2-2 | - | many | TRBV4-2 | CASSQVRIGTRYTGELFF | TGTGCCAGCAGCCAAGTTAGGATCGGGACACGATATACCGGGGAGCTGTTTTTT
TRBJ2-7 | - | - | TRBV6-5 | CASSYSWDTLYEQYF | TGTGCCAGCAGTTACTCCTGGGACACCCTCTACGAGCAGTACTTC
TRBJ1-5 | TRBD1 | few | TRBV14 | CASSLRQGTLNQPQHF | TGTGCCAGCAGCTTGCGACAGGGCACGCTGAATCAGCCCCAGCATTTT
TRBJ2-7 | TRBD1 | - | TRBV9 | CASSVTPTGATGEQYF | TGTGCCAGCAGCGTAACCCCGACAGGGGCCACGGGGGAGCAGTACTTC
TRBJ1-4 | TRBD1 | - | TRBV9 | CASSRGQGTTNEKLFF | TGTGCCAGCAGCAGGGGACAGGGGACAACTAATGAAAAACTGTTTTTT
TRBJ2-6 | - | few | TRBV9 | CASSRDSYSGANVLTF | TGTGCCAGCAGCCGCGACAGTTACTCTGGGGCCAACGTCCTGACTTTC
TRBJ2-7 | - | once | TRBV5-1 | CASSLFPTGDYEQYF | TGCGCCAGCAGCTTGTTCCCCACAGGCGATTACGAGCAGTACTTC